The clone carrying this T cell receptor (beta chain) was recorded only once. This entry is derived from a study of technical replicates of blood from a few donors. With 0 bases clipped from V and 0 bases from J, the junction kept 9 bases outside the gene matches. The germline V gene encodes CDR1 SGDLS and CDR2 YYNGEE. This CDR3 spans 18 amino acids. The table came from immunoSEQ multiplex PCR; TCRdb's copy has only in-frame clones and leaves some out. The sample records about 80,000 clones, approximately 93% being singletons. J is TRBJ2-5 and V is TRBV9, with 9 bases matching TRBD2. The sequence derives from a human donor in good health. The sequenced material came from T cells isolated from PBMCs. This chain's CDR3 is CASSVGASGDEYQETQYF. The DNA for the CDR3 is TGTGCCAGCAGCGTAGGGGCTAGCGGGGATGAGTACCAAGAGACCCAGTACTTC.